These 18 T cell receptor beta chains were sequenced from one sample in a study of blood T cell repertoires in COVID-19. Here immunoSEQ multiplex PCR was the method, and the copy in TCRdb shows in-frame clones only, minus some. The table has about 150,000 clones, 81% seen once; the top ten hold roughly 9.1%. Sequenced sample: peripheral blood. Receptors were obtained from a woman aged 60-75 years with active or convalescent COVID-19.

At least ten counts were recorded for this clone. The CDR3 DNA sequence: TGTGCCAGCAGTCCTCCTAGCGAAGGGGAGAACAATGAGCAGTTCTTC. Encoded protein: CASSPPSEGENNEQFF. The chain uses TRBV27 and TRBJ2-1, with D maybe TRBD2 (6 bases). Trimming shortened V by 5 bases and J by 5 bases, and 19 bases separated the two germline ends. Germline V gene data show CDR1 as MNHEY and CDR2 as SMNVEV (reference sequence). The CDR3 spans 16 residues.

This clone has more than one count but fewer than ten. This chain joins TRBV5-1 and TRBJ1-1; 12 bases align to TRBD1. The V segment lost 3 bases and the J segment 0 bases; nucleotides outside the gene matches: 6. The germline CDR1 and CDR2 sequences are SGHRS and YFSETQ. The CDR3 consists of 17 residues. The CDR3 bases are TGCGCCAGCAGCTACCGGGACAGGGGGCCGTTGAACACTGAAGCTTTCTTT. Protein product: CASSYRDRGPLNTEAFF.

V usage is TRBV4-2 and J usage is TRBJ2-1; no clear D gene. The CDR3 sequence is 15 residues long. CDR1 is LGHNA, CDR2 YNFKEQ, per germline. The V gene lost 1 base and the J gene lost 0 bases, with 7 bases spanning the gap. CDR3: CASSQASVSYNEQFF. DNA of the CDR3: TGTGCCAGCAGCCAAGCCAGCGTCTCCTACAATGAGCAGTTCTTC.

J is TRBJ2-1 and V is TRBV27; D is possibly TRBD2 (5 bases). Trimming left V 6 bases short and J 6 bases short, with 15 bases between. The CDR3 has 14 residues. Germline V gene data show CDR1 as MNHEY and CDR2 as SMNVEV (reference sequence). The CDR3 region has the DNA TGTGCCAGCAGGAGCTATAGCGACGGCAATGAGCAGTTCTTC. This encodes CASRSYSDGNEQFF.

V is TRBV19 and J is TRBJ1-1; TRBD1 agrees at 9 bases. CDR3 length equals 14 residues. CDR1 and CDR2 from the germline V gene are LNHDA and SQIVND (reference sequence). V was pared by 7 bases and J by 6 bases, with 9 bases of the junction left unmatched. Here the CDR3 reads CASTLGQGSAEAFF. The CDR3, as DNA: TGTGCCAGTACCCTTGGACAGGGGAGTGCTGAAGCTTTCTTT. Filled out from reference TRBV19 and TRBJ1-1, the complete variable domain reads DGGITQSPKYLFRKEGQNVTLSCEQNLNHDAMYWYRQDPGQGLRLIYYSQIVNDFQKGDIAEGYSVSREKKESFPLTVTSAQKNPTAFYLCASTLGQGSAEAFFGQGTRLTVV.

Concerning this clone itself: Other nucleotide sequences in the sample specify the same CDR3. The chain links TRBV20-1 to TRBJ2-7; TRBD1 matches at 7 bases. From germline, CDR1 is DFQATT and CDR2 SNEGSKA (reference sequence). The J segment lost 3 bases and the V segment lost 6 bases, leaving 2 bases of the junction unmatched. This CDR3 contains 11 residues. The CDR3 DNA reads TGCAGTGCCAGGGACAGCTACGAGCAGTACTTC. Its translation is CSARDSYEQYF.

The rearrangement links TRBV6-2 or TRBV6-3 to TRBJ2-3; 12 bases agree with TRBD2. The CDR3 covers 16 residues. CDR1 and CDR2 (germline): MNHEY, SVGEGT. Trimming took 2 bases from V and 3 from J; bases not matched to a gene: 3. The CDR3 reads CASSYPSGRGTDTQYF. The CDR3, as DNA: TGTGCCAGCAGTTACCCTAGCGGGAGGGGGACAGATACGCAGTATTTT.

The rearrangement joins TRBV6-6 to TRBJ1-2, with a weak D call TRBD1 (6 bases). The V gene's germline CDR1 is MNHNY and CDR2 SVGAGI (reference sequence). The length of the CDR3 is 16 residues. Trimming pared 0 bases from V and 4 bases from J, leaving 15 bases between. CDR3 bases: TGTGCCAGCAGTTACTCTAAGGGGGGGCTCTCCTATGGCTACACCTTC. Translation: CASSYSKGGLSYGYTF.

This sequence joins TRBV27 and TRBJ2-2, with D perhaps TRBD1 (5 bases). This CDR3 has 14 amino acids. The V end lost 4 bases, the J end lost 2 bases, and 8 bases lay between the germline ends. Per the germline V gene, CDR1 is MNHEY and CDR2 is SMNVEV (reference sequence). The chain's CDR3 is CASSSGHNTGELFF. CDR3 DNA: TGTGCCAGCAGTTCTGGACACAACACCGGGGAGCTGTTTTTT.

The genes are TRBV19 and TRBJ1-1; the D gene is possibly TRBD1 (5 bases). The CDR3 has 14 residues. The germline V gene encodes CDR1 LNHDA and CDR2 SQIVND (reference sequence). The ends were cut back, 1 base at V and 3 bases at J, with 9 bases in the middle. The CDR3: CASSIGQGDTEAFF. For the CDR3, the DNA is TGTGCCAGTAGTATAGGCCAGGGCGACACTGAAGCTTTCTTT.

Only one count was recorded for this clone. This rearrangement joins TRBV30 to TRBJ2-3, with D maybe TRBD1 (5 bases). Looked up from germline, CDR1 is GTSNPN and CDR2 is SVGIG (reference sequence). This CDR3 contains 14 residues. Trimming stripped 3 bases from V and 6 bases from J, with 16 bases between. The CDR3 DNA reads as TGTGCCTGGAGGGGGCGCGCCAGTCTGGATACGCAGTATTTT. Its translation is CAWRGRASLDTQYF.

This clone was seen only a few times. J is TRBJ1-2 and V is TRBV13; TRBD1 is a possible D gene (6 bases). This CDR3 has 17 residues. From germline, CDR1 is PRHDT and CDR2 FYEKMQ (reference sequence). V was pared by 5 bases and J by 6 bases, with 25 bases between. CDR3 bases: TGTGCCAGCAGCCGGGGTGAAACAGGGCGAGGGTTGGATGGCTACACCTTC. Amino acids: CASSRGETGRGLDGYTF.

This chain connects TRBV11-3 to TRBJ2-3; 7 bases align to TRBD2. CDR1 and CDR2 (germline): SGHNT, YENEEA. V shed 5 bases and J 6 bases; nucleotides not matched to a gene: 8. The CDR3 sequence is 14 residues long. CDR3 DNA: TGTGCCAGCAGCCCTCGACTGGGAGGGGATACGCAGTATTTT. Translated, it gives CASSPRLGGDTQYF. Filled out from reference TRBV11-3 and TRBJ2-3, the complete variable domain reads EAGVVQSPRYKIIEKKQPVAFWCNPISGHNTLYWYLQNLGQGPELLIRYENEEAVDDSQLPKDRFSAERLKGVDSTLKIQPAELGDSAVYLCASSPRLGGDTQYFGPGTRLTVL.

This clone came up a few times. The chain links TRBV27 to TRBJ1-5, with TRBD1 matching 10 bases. The germline CDR1 and CDR2 sequences are MNHEY and SMNVEV (reference sequence). The CDR3 is made up of 15 amino acids. Trimming at V came to 6 bases and at J to 4 bases, leaving 6 bases not matched to a gene. The chain's CDR3 is CASRGDRGGNQPQHF. CDR3 coding DNA: TGTGCCAGCAGAGGGGACAGGGGAGGGAATCAGCCCCAGCATTTT.

The chain has TRBV7-6 and TRBJ2-1; 10 nucleotides match TRBD2. The V and J ends lost 7 bases and 0 bases, in that order; junction bases with no gene match: 9. This CDR3 has 17 amino acids. Germline V lookup: CDR1 SGHVS, CDR2 FNYEAQ. CDR3 in amino acids: CASTQAGGPYSYNEQFF. The CDR3 DNA sequence: TGTGCCAGCACACAAGCGGGGGGGCCTTACTCCTACAATGAGCAGTTCTTC.

The rearrangement uses TRBV6-1 and TRBJ2-7; possibly TRBD1 for D (6 bases). Germline lookup yields CDR1 MNHNS and CDR2 SASEGT. V was pared by 4 bases and J by 4 bases, with 26 bases between. This CDR3 contains 18 residues. The CDR3 region is CASSGAGESSGRLYEQYV. The CDR3 nucleotides are TGTGCCAGCAGTGGGGCAGGGGAATCTTCTGGACGTTTGTACGAGCAGTACGTC.

This clone has just a few counts. The genes are TRBV5-1 and TRBJ1-1; 8 nucleotides align to TRBD1. Trimming at V came to 6 bases and at J to 3 bases, leaving 1 base not matched to a gene. The CDR3 covers 12 residues. Germline CDR1 reads SGHRS; CDR2 reads YFSETQ. The CDR3 sequence: CASNRGDTEAFF. CDR3 DNA: TGCGCCAGCAACAGGGGGGACACTGAAGCTTTCTTT.

This chain joins TRBV6-2 or TRBV6-3 and TRBJ1-4; D remains unclear. This CDR3 is 14 amino acids long. V was pared by 5 bases and J by 7 bases, with 14 bases between. The germline V gene has CDR1 MNHEY and CDR2 SVGEGT. CDR3 DNA sequence: TGTGCCAGCAGTACCCCTGTGGGGAGTGAAAAACTGTTTTTT. The encoded protein is CASSTPVGSEKLFF.